This passage covers 27 T cell receptor beta chains from one sample sequenced in a study of CD8 T cells in Susac syndrome. RNA, at roughly 0.45 to 1 ug, was reverse transcribed with random hexamers. TCRdb reprocessed the immunoSEQ multiplex PCR reads with MiXCR, giving one entry per CDR3 protein. The profile shows approximately 180,000 distinct CDR3 sequences, 95% of them singletons. The sequenced material came from CD4+ T cells from PBMCs. These receptors all stem from a human donor with multiple sclerosis.

The chain employs TRBV6-5 and TRBJ2-1; 9 nucleotides align to TRBD2. Germline assignment: CDR1 MNHEY and CDR2 SVGAGI. The CDR3 consists of 15 residues. J was trimmed by 0 bases and V by 6 bases; bases with no gene match: 3. The CDR3 nucleotides are TGTGCCAGCAGGGGACTAGCAGCCTCCTACAATGAGCAGTTCTTC. It yields the protein CASRGLAASYNEQFF.

This rearrangement joins TRBV9 to TRBJ1-3; no clear D. The CDR3 has 15 residues. V lost 2 bases and J lost 0, with 9 bases in between. The germline gives CDR1 SGDLS, CDR2 YYNGEE. CDR3 region: CASSVGFDSGNTIYF. The CDR3 DNA reads as TGTGCCAGCAGCGTCGGGTTTGACTCTGGAAACACCATATATTTT.

This sequence joins TRBV21-1 and TRBJ1-5. TRBV21-1 is shown as a pseudogene. The length of the CDR3 is 16 residues. The CDR3 loop reads CASSNRPLGPYQPQHF. CDR3 in DNA: TGTGCCAGCAGCAACCGACCGCTGGGCCCGTATCAGCCCCAGCATTTT.

The chain is built from TRBV3-1 and TRBJ1-5; the D is unclear. Germline loops: CDR1 LGHDT, CDR2 YNNKEL (reference sequence). The CDR3 has 13 amino acids. V lost 4 bases to trimming and J lost 6 bases, with 10 bases between them. CDR3 nucleotides: TGTGCCAGCAGCCCAGTGCCCAGTCAGCCCCAGCATTTT. Translation gives CASSPVPSQPQHF.

This clonotype has just a few counts. The chain links TRBV12-3 or TRBV12-4 to TRBJ2-3; possible D gene TRBD2, 5 bases. Trimming pared 3 bases from V and 1 base from J, leaving 8 bases between. The CDR3 spans 14 residues. CDR3 nucleotide sequence: TGTGCCAGCAGTTTGGGTAGCGGCACAGATACGCAGTATTTT. Translated: CASSLGSGTDTQYF.

The V call is TRBV30, the J call TRBJ2-5; 10 positions agree with TRBD2. Per the germline V gene, CDR1 is GTSNPN and CDR2 is SVGIG (reference sequence). The CDR3 is 16 residues long. V lost 1 base to trimming and J lost 4 bases; unmatched junction nucleotides: 9. This CDR3 reads CAWSAKRGGRRETQYF. The CDR3 nucleotides read TGTGCCTGGAGTGCTAAGCGGGGGGGCCGTCGAGAGACCCAGTACTTC.

The rearrangement uses TRBV11-2 and TRBJ2-7, with 7 positions matching TRBD1. This CDR3 contains 15 residues. Trimming removed 4 bases from V and 2 bases from J; junction bases left unmatched: 8. Germline values: CDR1 SGHAT, CDR2 FQNNGV. The CDR3 DNA reads TGTGCCAGCAGCTCGCAAGGGGGCGGCCCCTACGAGCAGTACTTC. Protein product: CASSSQGGGPYEQYF.

The chain links TRBV6-2 or TRBV6-3 to TRBJ2-1; TRBD1 or TRBD2 may be the D gene (5 bases each). Germline V gives CDR1 MNHEY, CDR2 SVGEGT. The V end lost 6 bases, the J end lost 8 bases, and 14 bases lay between the germline ends. The length of the CDR3 is 13 residues. Here the CDR3 reads CASRRTGAHEQFF. The CDR3 DNA is TGTGCCAGCAGGAGGACTGGGGCACATGAGCAGTTCTTC.

The chain uses TRBV19 and TRBJ2-5, with TRBD1 matching over 10 bases. V shed 7 bases and J 6 bases; nucleotides not matched to a gene: 8. The germline gives CDR1 LNHDA, CDR2 SQIVND (reference sequence). The CDR3 spans 14 residues. CDR3 sequence reads: CASTATGGTKTQYF. The CDR3 DNA reads TGTGCCAGTACTGCGACAGGGGGCACGAAGACCCAGTACTTC.

This clonotype was seen a single time. The chain recombines TRBV6-2 or TRBV6-3 with TRBJ1-1; D is possibly TRBD1 (5 bases). The CDR3 has 11 amino acids. Trimming removed 7 bases from V and 5 bases from J, with 8 bases in between. Germline V gives CDR1 MNHEY, CDR2 SVGEGT. In DNA, the CDR3 is TGTGCCAGCAACCAGGGAACTGAAGCTTTCTTT. Translation: CASNQGTEAFF.

This clonotype was counted a few times. The V call is TRBV3-1, the J call TRBJ1-2; D not resolved. The CDR3 contains 13 residues. With 0 bases removed from V and 5 bases from J, the gap between germline ends came to 7 bases. Germline V gives CDR1 LGHDT, CDR2 YNNKEL (reference sequence). The CDR3 region has the DNA TGTGCCAGCAGCCAAGATTCCGGATATGGCTACACCTTC. It codes for CASSQDSGYGYTF.

On this clonotype: One end of the junction varies from germline; a read error may be responsible. The CDR3: CASSVASGQVAF. The CDR3 coding sequence is TGTGCCAGCAGCGTAGCTTCGGGACAGGTCGCCTTC. The chain carries TRBV9 and TRBJ1-2; TRBD1 agrees at 8 bases. CDR3 length: 12 residues. Germline CDR1 reads SGDLS; CDR2 reads YYNGEE.

The V gene is TRBV30, the J gene TRBJ2-7; 7 nucleotides align to TRBD2. The CDR3 is 15 amino acids. With 0 bases clipped from V and 4 bases from J, the junction kept 9 bases outside the gene matches. The germline V gene has CDR1 GTSNPN and CDR2 SVGIG (reference sequence). The CDR3 reads CAWSVHSGVGYEQYF. The DNA of the CDR3 is TGTGCCTGGAGTGTACACAGCGGGGTTGGGTACGAGCAGTACTTC.

The V and J genes are TRBV9 and TRBJ1-2; a possible D gene is TRBD1 (5 bases). Germline loops: CDR1 SGDLS, CDR2 YYNGEE. This CDR3 is 14 amino acids long. The V gene lost 3 bases and the J gene lost 3 bases, with 12 bases spanning the gap. The CDR3 loop reads CASSAPGADYGYTF. CDR3 bases: TGTGCCAGCAGCGCCCCTGGGGCGGACTATGGCTACACCTTC.

J is TRBJ1-2 and V is TRBV14, with D uncertain. The CDR3 spans 12 residues. V was cut by 1 base and J by 5 bases, with 5 bases left in between. CDR1 is SGHDN and CDR2 is FVKESK in the germline V gene. As DNA, the CDR3 is TGTGCCAGCAGCCAAGTCCCTTATGGCTACACCTTC. This translates into CASSQVPYGYTF.

J is TRBJ2-1 and V is TRBV28; D is perhaps TRBD2 (5 bases). This CDR3 has 12 amino acids. Trimming stripped 3 bases from V and 9 bases from J, with 9 bases between. Germline CDR1 and CDR2: MDHEN and SYDVKM. The CDR3 is CASSLGSREQFF. In DNA, the CDR3 is TGTGCCAGCAGTTTGGGGAGTCGTGAGCAGTTCTTC.

This sequence joins TRBV20-1 and TRBJ2-7; D is perhaps TRBD2 (5 bases). The V end was cut by 1 base, the J end by 5 bases, with 9 bases between. CDR3 length: 12 residues. The germline CDR1 and CDR2 sequences are DFQATT and SNEGSKA (reference sequence). The CDR3 spells CSARVGSNEQYF. The CDR3 bases are TGCAGTGCTAGAGTGGGGAGCAACGAGCAGTACTTC.

This chain uses TRBV20-1 with TRBJ1-5; TRBD1 is a possible D gene (5 bases). CDR3 length: 14 residues. Germline CDR1 reads DFQATT; CDR2 reads SNEGSKA (reference sequence). V lost 4 bases to trimming and J lost 3 bases, with 13 bases between them. Written as DNA, the CDR3 is TGCAGTGCTAAGGGCCAGGGAGACAATCAGCCCCAGCATTTT. Translated, it gives CSAKGQGDNQPQHF.

V gene TRBV5-1 combines with J gene TRBJ2-5, with 9 bases matching TRBD1. The CDR3 covers 15 residues. From germline, CDR1 is SGHRS and CDR2 YFSETQ. V lost 1 base and J lost 4; bases outside the gene matches: 5. The DNA for the CDR3 is TGCGCCAGCAGCTTGTGGGGACAGGGAGGAGAGACCCAGTACTTC. Its translation: CASSLWGQGGETQYF.

V usage is TRBV3-1 and J usage is TRBJ2-7; D may match TRBD1 or TRBD2 (5 bases each). Germline lookup yields CDR1 LGHDT and CDR2 YNNKEL (reference sequence). CDR3 size: 13 residues. Trimming stripped 9 bases from V and 0 bases from J, with 12 bases between. The CDR3 sequence is CASGAGPSYEQYF. The CDR3 bases are TGTGCCAGTGGGGCGGGCCCCTCCTACGAGCAGTACTTC.

This clonotype is a singleton in its sample. One end of the junction is discordant with germline, which a read error may explain. The chain combines TRBV27 with TRBJ2-1; 11 bases map to TRBD2. CDR1 and CDR2 (germline): MNHEY, SMNVEV (reference sequence). This CDR3 spans 14 amino acids. The CDR3 bases are TGTGCCAGCGGTTTTCTAGCGGGGGGTAATGAGCAGTTCTTC. The encoded protein is CASGFLAGGNEQFF.

The chain recombines TRBV6-5 with TRBJ1-1, with 7 bases lining up with TRBD1. Germline V CDR1 and CDR2: MNHEY, SVGAGI. The CDR3 loop spans 15 amino acids. Germline trimming cut 2 bases from V and 1 base from J; bases unmatched to any gene: 4. The CDR3, as DNA: TGTGCCAGCAGTTACAGGTCAGGGGGGAACACTGAAGCTTTCTTT. Amino acid sequence: CASSYRSGGNTEAFF.

The chain combines TRBV6-2 or TRBV6-3 with TRBJ2-7, with a tentative D call TRBD2 (5 bases). V lost 7 bases, J lost 7 bases, and 17 bases lay in between. Germline-derived CDR1 and CDR2 are MNHEY and SVGEGT. This CDR3 has 13 amino acids. Here the CDR3 reads CASTPGYLGEQYF. The CDR3 nucleotides read TGTGCCAGCACCCCGGGGTATCTAGGGGAGCAGTACTTC.

The rearrangement links TRBV29-1 to TRBJ1-1; the D gene is possibly TRBD1 (5 bases). This CDR3 has 13 residues. Germline-derived CDR1 and CDR2 are SQVTM and ANQGSEA. The V end was cut by 6 bases, the J end by 1 base, with 12 bases between. CDR3 bases: TGCAGCGTGGATCGGGGCTCGAACACTGAAGCTTTCTTT. Translation: CSVDRGSNTEAFF.

The gene calls are TRBV28 and TRBJ2-7; 11 bases match TRBD1. Germline V gene lookup returns CDR1 MDHEN and CDR2 SYDVKM. After removal of 3 bases from V and 3 bases from J, the junction contained 4 bases not matched to a gene. The length of the CDR3 is 15 residues. CDR3 protein: CASSFGQGADYEQYF. DNA of the CDR3: TGTGCCAGCAGTTTCGGACAGGGGGCCGACTACGAGCAGTACTTC. Using reference TRBV28 and TRBJ2-7 for the parts outside the CDR3, the full variable domain is DVKVTQSSRYLVKRTGEKVFLECVQDMDHENMFWYRQDPGLGLRLIYFSYDVKMKEKGDIPEGYSVSREKKERFSLILESASTNQTSMYLCASSFGQGADYEQYFGPGTRLTVT.

V usage is TRBV5-1 and J usage is TRBJ2-3; D call uncertain. Germline V gives CDR1 SGHRS, CDR2 YFSETQ. Trimming removed 0 bases from V and 10 bases from J, with 12 bases in between. The CDR3 is 13 amino acids. The DNA of the CDR3 is TGCGCCAGCAGCTTGGTTTTCCCCAGGCCGCAGTATTTT. The encoded protein is CASSLVFPRPQYF.

This clonotype was counted once. The chain combines TRBV9 with TRBJ2-5; D assignment may be TRBD1 or TRBD2 (5 bases each). This CDR3 comprises 13 residues. Trimming removed 0 bases from V and 3 bases from J, with 6 bases in between. Germline-derived CDR1 and CDR2 are SGDLS and YYNGEE. The CDR3: CASSVGGKETQYF. CDR3 bases: TGTGCCAGCAGCGTAGGGGGGAAAGAGACCCAGTACTTC.